This T cell receptor (beta chain) was captured in a study of identical twins. Overall study findings and caveats: Within twin pairs, the out-of-frame alpha sequences they shared showed excess low generation probability. Conclusions came from cross-sectional statistical analysis, not from following the same donors.

Healthy Caucasians alone served as donors. This clonotype has at least ten counts. Its antigen is unidentified. MiXCR, applied by TCRdb to the 5' RACE reads, yields one record per CDR3 protein. The table lists 420,000 or so distinct CDR3 sequences, around 20% of them singletons, with about 12% in the top ten. Germline lookup yields CDR1 SGHTA and CDR2 FQGNSA. There are 14 residues in the CDR3. Deletions cut 4 bases from V and 9 bases from J, with 16 bases between. The sequence came from a man aged 45-65 years in good health. The chain has TRBV7-2 and TRBJ1-5; D is unclear. The sample consisted of naive T cells sorted from blood. The CDR3 is CASSYRVARGPQHF. Written as DNA, the CDR3 is TGTGCCAGCAGCTATAGGGTCGCCCGGGGGCCCCAGCATTTT.